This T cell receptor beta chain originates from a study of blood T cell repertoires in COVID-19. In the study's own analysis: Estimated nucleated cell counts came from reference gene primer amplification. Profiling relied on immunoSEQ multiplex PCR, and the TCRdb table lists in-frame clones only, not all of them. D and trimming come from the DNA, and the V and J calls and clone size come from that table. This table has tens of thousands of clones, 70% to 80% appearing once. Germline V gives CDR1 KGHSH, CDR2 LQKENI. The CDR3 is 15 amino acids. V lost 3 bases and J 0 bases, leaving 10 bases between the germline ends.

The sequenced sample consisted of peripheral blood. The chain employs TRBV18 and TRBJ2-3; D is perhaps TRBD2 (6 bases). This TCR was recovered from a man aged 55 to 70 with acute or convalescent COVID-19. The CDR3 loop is CASSPGSGSTDTQYF. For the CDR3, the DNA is TGTGCCAGCTCACCGGGTAGCGGAAGCACAGATACGCAGTATTTT.